The present T cell receptor beta chain was sequenced within a study of blood T cell repertoires in COVID-19. On the study more broadly: Collection of acute and convalescent COVID-19 samples took place in the United States, Italy and Spain. The analysed material was cDNA or gDNA that came from T cells, B-cell-depleted T cells, or PBMCs.

Authors' processing steps: Estimated nucleated cell counts came from reference gene primer amplification. Repertoires were generated with immunoSEQ multiplex PCR, while TCRdb's copy carries only in-frame clones and drops some. V, J and clone size are taken as reported in that table, and D and trimming were inferred from the DNA itself. The sample holds 45,000 to 50,000 clones; around 85% are singletons and the top ten take around 10%. This clone was picked up many times. CDR3 length equals 13 residues. CDR1 is SGHRS and CDR2 is YFSETQ in the germline V gene. With 7 bases removed from V and 4 bases from J, the gap between germline ends came to 14 bases.

The V gene is TRBV5-1, the J gene TRBJ2-5; TRBD1 might be the D (5 bases). Sequencing input: peripheral blood. This sequence was found in a human donor in a cohort sampled during active COVID-19. The CDR3 DNA reads as TGCGCCAGCTCCAAAGGGGAAACAGAGACCCAGTACTTC. This translates into CASSKGETETQYF.